Sequencing of this T cell receptor beta chain was carried out in a study of blood T cells in healthy people across ages. Germline CDR1 MNHEY, CDR2 SVGEGT. The CDR3 is 14 amino acids. With 7 bases removed from V and 9 bases from J, the gap between germline ends came to 19 bases. A second PCR, run for about 7 to 11 cycles, used a sample-barcoded 5' primer plus a J-beta primer mix. From the 5' RACE reads, TCRdb called clonotypes with MiXCR, one entry per CDR3 protein. The data contain some 1,500,000 distinct CDR3 sequences, roughly 43% of them singletons. Each sample yielded at least 5.5 micrograms of PBMC total RNA. Study-wide results and limits: The study found TCR beta diversity correlated strongly with naive T cell percentage.

A note on this clonotype: The antigen is not known.

The receptor's source is a woman younger than 30 in good health. The rearrangement joins TRBV6-2 or TRBV6-3 to TRBJ1-5, with D maybe TRBD1 (6 bases). Sequenced material: blood. DNA for the CDR3: TGTGCCAGCACCTCTGAGGGACACCCCTCGCCCCAGCATTTT. Translation: CASTSEGHPSPQHF.